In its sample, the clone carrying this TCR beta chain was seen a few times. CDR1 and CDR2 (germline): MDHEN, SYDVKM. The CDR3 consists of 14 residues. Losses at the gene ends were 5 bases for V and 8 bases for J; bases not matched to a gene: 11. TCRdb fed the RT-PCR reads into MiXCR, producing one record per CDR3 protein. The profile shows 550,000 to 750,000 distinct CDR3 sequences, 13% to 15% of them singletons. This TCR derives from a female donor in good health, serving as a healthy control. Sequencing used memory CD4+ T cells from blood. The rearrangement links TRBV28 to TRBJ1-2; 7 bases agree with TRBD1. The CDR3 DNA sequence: TGTGCCAGCAGTCCCCCGACAGGGCTTCGAGGCTACACCTTC. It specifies CASSPPTGLRGYTF.